This TCR beta chain comes out of a study of circulating and synovial CD4+ cells in juvenile arthritis. The assay was immunoSEQ multiplex PCR, and TCRdb's table has in-frame clones only and misses some. The sample has about 16,000 clones; under 95% are singletons. The CDR3 runs 16 residues. With 2 bases removed from V and 0 bases from J, the gap between germline ends came to 11 bases. Germline CDR1 ENHRY, CDR2 SYGVKD. Sequencing used CD4+ T cells from blood. The chain carries TRBV10-3 and TRBJ1-3, with TRBD1 as a possible D gene (5 bases). This receptor was taken from a human donor with juvenile idiopathic arthritis. CDR3: CAISEVIGASGNTIYF. The CDR3 nucleotides are TGTGCCATCAGTGAGGTAATAGGGGCCTCTGGAAACACCATATATTTT.